The 28 T cell receptor beta chains below all came from one sample that was sequenced in a study of blood T cell repertoires in COVID-19. TCRdb's copy holds only in-frame clones and misses some; the assay was immunoSEQ multiplex PCR. Found here are about 240,000 clones, around 83% of them singletons; the top ten hold around 12%. The sequenced sample consisted of peripheral blood. These receptors came from a woman aged 55-69 years with active or convalescent COVID-19.

The gene calls are TRBV5-4 and TRBJ2-1; D possibly corresponds to TRBD2 (5 bases). Trimming took off 2 bases at V and 4 bases at J, with 13 bases between the two ends. Germline values: CDR1 SGHNT, CDR2 YYREEE (reference sequence). This CDR3 is 15 amino acids long. The CDR3 reads CASSFDLEGYNEQFF. The CDR3 DNA is TGTGCCAGCAGCTTTGACCTAGAGGGTTACAATGAGCAGTTCTTC.

The chain links TRBV7-9 to TRBJ1-3; a weak D match, TRBD1 (6 bases). The CDR3 sequence is 15 residues long. Germline CDR1 reads SEHNR; CDR2 reads FQNEAQ (reference sequence). V dropped 5 bases and J dropped 0 bases, with 11 bases sitting between them. CDR3 protein: CASSKTGHSGNTIYF. The CDR3 bases are TGTGCCAGCAGCAAGACAGGCCACTCTGGAAACACCATATATTTT.

The chain has TRBV5-4 and TRBJ1-1; no definite D call. This CDR3 comprises 14 residues. With 5 bases removed from V and 0 bases from J, the gap between germline ends came to 11 bases. CDR1 is SGHNT, CDR2 YYREEE, per germline (reference sequence). In DNA, the CDR3 is TGTGCCAGCAGTTCTAGCCTCATGAACACTGAAGCTTTCTTT. The encoded protein is CASSSSLMNTEAFF.

The V gene is TRBV27, the J gene TRBJ2-1, with D possibly TRBD1 on 6 matching bases. V lost 7 bases and J 4 bases, leaving 14 bases between the germline ends. This CDR3 region has 14 residues. The V gene's germline CDR1 is MNHEY and CDR2 SMNVEV (reference sequence). The CDR3 reads CASMKWDKYNEQFF. CDR3 in DNA: TGTGCCAGCATGAAGTGGGACAAGTACAATGAGCAGTTCTTC.

The J gene is TRBJ2-3, the V gene TRBV7-2; 13 nucleotides line up with TRBD2. V shed 2 bases, J shed 5 bases, and the junction held 4 bases outside the gene matches. Germline-derived CDR1 and CDR2 are SGHTA and FQGNSA. This CDR3 region has 16 residues. This CDR3 is CASSLRLAGGKDTQYF. CDR3 in DNA: TGTGCCAGCAGCTTACGACTAGCGGGGGGTAAAGATACGCAGTATTTT.

The V gene is TRBV11-2, the J gene TRBJ1-2, with unresolved D. The CDR3 covers 12 residues. The V end lost 5 bases, the J end lost 6 bases, and 10 bases lay between the germline ends. CDR1 is SGHAT and CDR2 is FQNNGV in the germline V gene. The CDR3 DNA reads TGTGCCAGCAGCCCCGGGGTACATGGCTACACCTTC. Residues: CASSPGVHGYTF.

The chain combines TRBV6-6 with TRBJ1-5, with D perhaps TRBD1 (5 bases). V shed 0 bases and J shed 2 bases, with 8 bases lying between them. The germline V gene encodes CDR1 MNHNY and CDR2 SVGAGI (reference sequence). This CDR3 is built from 15 residues. Here the CDR3 reads CASSYSGGGNQPQHF. The CDR3 bases are TGTGCCAGCAGTTACTCAGGAGGGGGCAATCAGCCCCAGCATTTT.

The chain joins TRBV5-5 to TRBJ1-2, with TRBD1 matching over 7 bases. This CDR3 has 15 amino acids. Germline V gene data show CDR1 as SGHKS and CDR2 as YYEKEE (reference sequence). The J segment lost 1 base and the V segment lost 2 bases, leaving 5 bases of the junction unmatched. CDR3 sequence: CASSFLDRLNYGYTF. The CDR3 nucleotides read TGTGCCAGCAGCTTCCTGGACAGGCTTAACTATGGCTACACCTTC.

V and J are TRBV7-9 and TRBJ2-3, with 10 bases identical to TRBD2. The CDR3 has 16 residues. Germline loops: CDR1 SEHNR, CDR2 FQNEAQ (reference sequence). V lost 2 bases to trimming and J lost 2 bases; unmatched junction nucleotides: 4. The chain's CDR3 is CASSLRLAGSTDTQYF. In DNA form, the CDR3 reads TGTGCCAGCAGCTTACGACTAGCGGGCTCCACAGATACGCAGTATTTT.

The chain links TRBV5-6 to TRBJ2-6, with no clear D. Per germline, CDR1 SGHDT and CDR2 YYEEEE. This CDR3 is built from 15 residues. V gave up 2 bases and J gave up 1 base, with 7 bases separating them. The CDR3 spells CASSFWRSGANVLTF. CDR3 in DNA: TGTGCCAGCAGCTTTTGGAGATCTGGGGCCAACGTCCTGACTTTC.

With respect to this clone: Other DNA sequences in this sample translate to the same CDR3. The chain carries TRBV7-3 and TRBJ1-2; tentatively, D is TRBD1 (6 bases). V was pared by 3 bases and J by 7 bases, with 15 bases between. This CDR3 comprises 14 residues. Germline CDR1 SGHTA, CDR2 FQGTGA. CDR3 amino acids: CASSLGPGEGGYTF. As DNA, the CDR3 is TGTGCCAGCAGCTTGGGTCCAGGGGAAGGTGGCTACACCTTC.

V is TRBV10-3 and J is TRBJ1-2, with D unclear. In germline, CDR1 is ENHRY, CDR2 SYGVKD. CDR3 length equals 13 residues. V gave up 0 bases and J gave up 8 bases, with 10 bases separating them. The CDR3: CAISESGSAGYTF. CDR3 in DNA: TGTGCCATCAGTGAGTCTGGCAGCGCAGGCTACACCTTC.

This chain uses TRBV10-3 with TRBJ1-2, with TRBD1 identical over 7 bases. CDR3 length: 14 amino acids. With 10 bases clipped from V and 4 bases from J, the junction kept 12 bases outside the gene matches. Germline CDR1 and CDR2: ENHRY and SYGVKD. CDR3 residues: CATRAAGGIYGYTF. In DNA, the CDR3 is TGTGCCACCAGGGCGGCAGGGGGTATCTATGGCTACACCTTC.

The CDR3 spells CASTGWNTEAFF. The CDR3 DNA follows: TGTGCCAGCACGGGGTGGAACACTGAAGCTTTCTTT. The chain has TRBV6-5 and TRBJ1-1; D is undetermined. The CDR3 has 12 residues. V gave up 7 bases and J gave up 1 base, with 7 bases separating them. CDR1 is MNHEY, CDR2 SVGAGI, per germline.

Points on this clone: Other DNA sequences in the sample encode the same CDR3. This chain joins TRBV6-5 and TRBJ1-2, with 8 positions matching TRBD1. Per germline, CDR1 MNHEY and CDR2 SVGAGI. The CDR3 spans 13 residues. V was pared by 5 bases and J by 2 bases, with 1 base of the junction left unmatched. The CDR3 coding sequence is TGTGCCAGCAGTCGGACAGGGAACTATGGCTACACCTTC. It is translated as CASSRTGNYGYTF.

The CDR3 region is CASSLPQGDEQYF. CDR3 DNA sequence: TGTGCCAGCAGCTTACCCCAAGGGGACGAGCAGTACTTC. V usage is TRBV7-9 and J usage is TRBJ2-7; TRBD1 might be the D (5 bases). CDR1 and CDR2 (germline): SEHNR, FQNEAQ (reference sequence). Trimming pared 2 bases from V and 5 bases from J, leaving 10 bases between. This CDR3 spans 13 amino acids.

This clone turned up a few times. V and J are TRBV7-9 and TRBJ2-2, with TRBD1 matching 9 bases. The CDR3 has 15 residues. The junction had 0 bases not matched to a gene; V was cut back by 1 base and J by 3 bases. Germline V gene lookup returns CDR1 SEHNR and CDR2 FQNEAQ (reference sequence). The CDR3: CASSLGTGDTGELFF. In DNA, the CDR3 is TGTGCCAGCAGCTTAGGGACAGGGGACACCGGGGAGCTGTTTTTT. Supplemented by reference TRBV7-9 and TRBJ2-2, the full variable domain reads DTGVSQNPRHKITKRGQNVTFRCDPISEHNRLYWYRQTLGQGPEFLTYFQNEAQLEKSRLLSDRFSAERPKGSFSTLEIQRTEQGDSAMYLCASSLGTGDTGELFFGEGSRLTVL.

This sequence joins TRBV19 and TRBJ2-2; D is perhaps TRBD1 (5 bases). The CDR3 consists of 14 residues. Per germline, CDR1 LNHDA and CDR2 SQIVND (reference sequence). Trimming pared 10 bases from V and 6 bases from J, leaving 18 bases between. CDR3 sequence: CATTVRVGAGELFF. CDR3 in DNA: TGTGCCACCACCGTCAGGGTAGGCGCCGGGGAGCTGTTTTTT.

The gene calls are TRBV3-1 (or the pseudogene TRBV3-2) and TRBJ1-2; 9 bases are a match to TRBD1. The CDR3 is 20 amino acids. With V trimmed by 0 bases and J by 4 bases, 18 bases remained unmatched. Germline CDR1 is LGHDT and CDR2 is YNNKEL (reference sequence). Here the CDR3 reads CASSQEVPGQGPTPLYGYTF. In DNA form, the CDR3 reads TGTGCCAGCAGCCAAGAAGTCCCGGGACAGGGCCCCACCCCCCTCTATGGCTACACCTTC.

The rearrangement joins TRBV19 to TRBJ1-5; D might be TRBD1 (5 bases). With 6 bases removed from V and 7 bases from J, the gap between germline ends came to 16 bases. Germline assignment: CDR1 LNHDA and CDR2 SQIVND (reference sequence). The CDR3 is made up of 14 amino acids. DNA for the CDR3: TGTGCCAGTAGAAACGGAGGGGAATTCCAGCCCCAGCATTTT. Amino acids: CASRNGGEFQPQHF.

The chain carries TRBV30 and TRBJ2-3; weak D call: TRBD1 (6 bases). The V end lost 1 base, the J end lost 5 bases, and 16 bases lay between the germline ends. Germline V CDR1 and CDR2: GTSNPN, SVGIG (reference sequence). The CDR3 spans 15 residues. The CDR3 region is CAWSAGTPTLDTQYF. CDR3 sequence (DNA): TGTGCCTGGAGTGCAGGGACACCGACCTTAGATACGCAGTATTTT.

The CDR3 DNA sequence: TGTGCCAGTACGAGACAGGGGGCGAACCCCCAGCATTTT. The encoded protein is CASTRQGANPQHF. V and J are TRBV19 and TRBJ1-5; 10 nucleotides align to TRBD1. V was pared by 7 bases and J by 10 bases, with 7 bases of the junction left unmatched. The CDR3 runs to 13 residues. Germline loops: CDR1 LNHDA, CDR2 SQIVND (reference sequence).

V and J are TRBV5-1 and TRBJ1-5; 12 nucleotides agree with TRBD1. V trimming: 4 bases; J trimming: 9 bases; junction bases outside the gene matches: 5. Germline V gene sequence: CDR1 SGHRS, CDR2 YFSETQ. The CDR3 contains 14 residues. The CDR3 DNA reads as TGCGCCAGCAGCCCCGGGACAGGGGGCTTGCCCCAGCATTTT. It translates to CASSPGTGGLPQHF.

Only one count was recorded for this clone. This sequence joins TRBV3-1 (or the pseudogene TRBV3-2) and TRBJ2-7; 7 bases fit TRBD1. The V segment lost 6 bases and the J segment 6 bases; nucleotides outside the gene matches: 8. Germline V gene data show CDR1 as LGHDT and CDR2 as YNNKEL (reference sequence). This CDR3 has 13 residues. CDR3 loop: CASSYTGVGEQYF. CDR3 bases: TGTGCCAGCAGTTATACAGGGGTTGGCGAGCAGTACTTC.

This clone was detected a few times. The V and J genes are TRBV4-1 and TRBJ2-1; 9 positions match TRBD1. This CDR3 has 15 residues. V dropped 2 bases and J dropped 5; count of bases not matched to a gene: 4. CDR1 is MGHRA and CDR2 is YSYEKL in the germline V gene. This CDR3 reads CASSQPGQGNNEQFF. Written as DNA, the CDR3 is TGCGCCAGCAGCCAACCGGGACAGGGTAACAATGAGCAGTTCTTC.

The chain uses TRBV6-6 and TRBJ2-6; D is possibly TRBD2 (5 bases). Germline V CDR1 and CDR2: MNHNY, SVGAGI (reference sequence). The CDR3 has 15 amino acids. Trimming took off 6 bases at V and 0 bases at J, with 9 bases between the two ends. The CDR3 spells CASSPGLSGANVLTF. The CDR3 region has the DNA TGTGCCAGCAGCCCTGGACTCTCTGGGGCCAACGTCCTGACTTTC.

Turning to this clone: Its ends do not fully match the called genes, so a read error is possible. CDR3 residues: CASRPNVHLAADQPQHF. Here the CDR3 DNA reads TGTGCTAGCAGGCCGAATGTCCATCTTGCAGCGGATCAGCCCCAGCATTTT. The chain joins TRBV7-7 to TRBJ1-5, with no clear D. The CDR3 extends over 17 amino acids. Germline CDR1 reads SSHAT; CDR2 reads FNYEAQ (reference sequence).

CDR3 region: CASSRGGGAAFF. CDR3 bases: TGTGCCAGCAGCCGCGGAGGAGGGGCCGCTTTCTTT. The chain carries TRBV12-3 or TRBV12-4 and TRBJ1-1; tentatively, D is TRBD1 (5 bases). V lost 6 bases and J 11 bases, leaving 16 bases between the germline ends. CDR3 length: 12 amino acids.